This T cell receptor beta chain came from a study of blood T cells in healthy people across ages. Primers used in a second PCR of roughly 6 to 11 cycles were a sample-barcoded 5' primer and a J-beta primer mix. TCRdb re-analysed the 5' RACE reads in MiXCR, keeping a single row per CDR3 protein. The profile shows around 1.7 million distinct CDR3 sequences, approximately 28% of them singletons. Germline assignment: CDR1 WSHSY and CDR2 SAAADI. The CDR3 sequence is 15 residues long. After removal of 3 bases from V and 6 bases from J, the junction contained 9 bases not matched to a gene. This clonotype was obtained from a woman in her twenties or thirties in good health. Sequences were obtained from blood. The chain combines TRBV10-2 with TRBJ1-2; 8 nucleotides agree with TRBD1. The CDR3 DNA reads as TGCGCCAGCAGTGAATTCCAGGGGGCGTCTCATGGCTACACCTTC. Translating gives CASSEFQGASHGYTF.